Each of the 23 T cell receptor beta chains below was sequenced from the same sample in a study of blood T cell repertoires in COVID-19. The repertoire was sequenced with immunoSEQ multiplex PCR; TCRdb's copy has only in-frame clones and lacks some. The repertoire holds roughly 41,000 clones, with roughly 89% as singletons. The sequenced sample consisted of peripheral blood. The source of these receptors is a man in his sixties with active or convalescent COVID-19.

The chain is built from TRBV2 and TRBJ2-6, with D perhaps TRBD2 (5 bases). From germline, CDR1 is SNHLY and CDR2 FYNNEI. The ends were cut back, 3 bases at V and 2 bases at J, with 11 bases in the middle. The CDR3 has 16 residues. CDR3 bases: TGTGCCAGCAGTGATCATGGGAGAGCTGGGGCCAACGTCCTGACTTTC. Its translation is CASSDHGRAGANVLTF.

The V gene is TRBV7-9, the J gene TRBJ1-1; D might be TRBD1 (5 bases). CDR1 and CDR2 from the germline V gene are SEHNR and FQNEAQ (reference sequence). The V end was cut by 3 bases, the J end by 0 bases, with 8 bases between. CDR3 length: 14 amino acids. The CDR3 loop reads CASSLTDMNTEAFF. CDR3 nucleotide sequence: TGTGCCAGCAGCTTGACAGACATGAACACTGAAGCTTTCTTT.

The chain is built from TRBV18 and TRBJ2-5; TRBD2 is a possible D gene (6 bases). CDR1 and CDR2 (germline): KGHSH, LQKENI. The CDR3 totals 13 residues. The V end was cut by 6 bases, the J end by 7 bases, with 15 bases between. Here the CDR3 reads CASSLYGEVTQYF. The DNA of the CDR3 is TGTGCCAGCTCGCTCTATGGGGAGGTGACCCAGTACTTC.

The chain links TRBV11-3 to TRBJ2-1; D possibly corresponds to TRBD1 (5 bases). The V and J ends lost 5 bases and 2 bases respectively, with 13 bases between them. In germline, CDR1 is SGHNT, CDR2 YENEEA. CDR3 length: 15 residues. The CDR3 bases are TGTGCCAGCAGCACGCACCAGGGCACCTACAATGAGCAGTTCTTC. It translates to CASSTHQGTYNEQFF.

The V call is TRBV11-2, the J call TRBJ2-1, with D hard to call. The V end was cut by 2 bases, the J end by 3 bases, with 11 bases between. This CDR3 comprises 15 residues. Looked up from germline, CDR1 is SGHAT and CDR2 is FQNNGV. The CDR3 DNA follows: TGTGCCAGCAGCTTAACTTTACAGTTCTACAATGAGCAGTTCTTC. Translated: CASSLTLQFYNEQFF.

This sequence joins TRBV19 and TRBJ2-1, with 12 bases lining up with TRBD2. Germline V gene data show CDR1 as LNHDA and CDR2 as SQIVND (reference sequence). The CDR3 loop spans 16 amino acids. After removal of 4 bases from V and 7 bases from J, the junction contained 8 bases not matched to a gene. The CDR3 coding sequence is TGTGCCAGTAGTAACCCGGGACTAGCGGGCCTGAATGAGCAGTTCTTC. It specifies CASSNPGLAGLNEQFF.

The chain employs TRBV27 and TRBJ2-5, with 7 bases aligning to TRBD1. In germline, CDR1 is MNHEY, CDR2 SMNVEV (reference sequence). Trimming removed 7 bases from V and 5 bases from J; junction bases left unmatched: 10. The CDR3 has 14 amino acids. The CDR3 protein is CASTGTETRETQYF. For the CDR3, the DNA is TGTGCCAGCACCGGGACAGAGACGAGGGAGACCCAGTACTTC.

This clone was seen only once. V and J are TRBV2 and TRBJ1-4, with D perhaps matching TRBD1 (5 bases). V gave up 6 bases and J gave up 4 bases, with 12 bases separating them. Germline CDR1 reads SNHLY; CDR2 reads FYNNEI. The CDR3 contains 14 residues. In DNA form, the CDR3 reads TGTGCCAGCAGGAAGACGACAGATAATGAAAAACTGTTTTTT. This gives the protein CASRKTTDNEKLFF.

This chain links TRBV2 with TRBJ2-5, with 7 bases lining up with TRBD2. Germline-derived CDR1 and CDR2 are SNHLY and FYNNEI. The CDR3 sequence is 13 residues long. Trimming removed 2 bases from V and 5 bases from J; junction bases left unmatched: 2. The CDR3 coding sequence is TGTGCCAGCAGTGAACGGGGAGGGGAGACCCAGTACTTC. Amino acids: CASSERGGETQYF.

This clone was counted once. This sequence joins TRBV7-9 and TRBJ1-1, with D maybe TRBD1 (6 bases). V lost 5 bases, J lost 5 bases, and 15 bases lay in between. The CDR3 has 14 amino acids. Germline loops: CDR1 SEHNR, CDR2 FQNEAQ (reference sequence). CDR3 bases: TGTGCCAGCAGCCCAACGAGGGGGACGACTGAAGCTTTCTTT. This gives the protein CASSPTRGTTEAFF.

The chain has TRBV25-1 and TRBJ2-1, with TRBD2 matching 7 bases. V trimming: 1 base; J trimming: 1 base; junction bases outside the gene matches: 7. The CDR3 has 17 residues. Germline loops: CDR1 MGHDK, CDR2 SYGVNS. This chain's CDR3 is CASSESGGRVSYNEQFF. The CDR3 coding sequence is TGTGCCAGCAGTGAATCAGGTGGGAGGGTTTCCTACAATGAGCAGTTCTTC.

The genes are TRBV10-3 and TRBJ1-2, with D hard to call. CDR1 is ENHRY and CDR2 is SYGVKD in the germline V gene. Trimming took off 0 bases at V and 2 bases at J, with 7 bases between the two ends. There are 14 residues in the CDR3. The CDR3 is CAISESPGNYGYTF. CDR3 DNA: TGTGCCATCAGTGAGTCACCAGGAAACTATGGCTACACCTTC.

This chain joins TRBV20-1 and TRBJ1-1, with no clear D. Deletions cut 3 bases from V and 1 base from J, with 9 bases between. There are 13 residues in the CDR3. The germline gives CDR1 DFQATT, CDR2 SNEGSKA (reference sequence). The CDR3 loop is CSASQDWNTEAFF. CDR3 in DNA: TGCAGTGCTAGTCAGGATTGGAACACTGAAGCTTTCTTT.

The rearrangement joins TRBV5-1 to TRBJ1-2; weak D call: TRBD1 (5 bases). From germline, CDR1 is SGHRS and CDR2 YFSETQ. Trimming cost V 0 bases and J 5 bases, with 8 bases left between them. CDR3 length equals 13 residues. The CDR3 DNA reads TGCGCCAGCAGCTTGGCCGGGGGATATGGCTACACCTTC. Its translation is CASSLAGGYGYTF.

V and J are TRBV2 and TRBJ1-1; 8 bases are shared with TRBD1. With V trimmed by 3 bases and J by 10 bases, 25 bases remained unmatched. This CDR3 region has 19 residues. In germline, CDR1 is SNHLY, CDR2 FYNNEI. CDR3 amino acids: CASSEWTGSYSTLQILAFF. CDR3 DNA sequence: TGTGCCAGCAGTGAGTGGACAGGGAGTTATTCTACGCTTCAGATACTAGCTTTCTTT. Full variable domain (outside the CDR3, taken from reference TRBV2 and TRBJ1-1): EPEVTQTPSHQVTQMGQEVILRCVPISNHLYFYWYRQILGQKVEFLVSFYNNEISEKSEIFDDQFSVERPDGSNFTLKIRSTKLEDSAMYFCASSEWTGSYSTLQILAFFGQGTRLTVV.

The gene calls are TRBV29-1 and TRBJ2-5, with 7 bases matching TRBD1. Germline CDR1 is SQVTM and CDR2 is ANQGSEA. V dropped 5 bases and J dropped 6; count of bases not matched to a gene: 6. This CDR3 is built from 12 residues. The CDR3 DNA follows: TGCAGCGTTAACCCGACAGGGAAGACCCAGTACTTC. Translation: CSVNPTGKTQYF.

The rearrangement uses TRBV7-9 and TRBJ2-1, with 7 nucleotides matching TRBD2. The CDR3 has 17 residues. With V trimmed by 5 bases and J by 0 bases, 10 bases remained unmatched. Germline lookup yields CDR1 SEHNR and CDR2 FQNEAQ (reference sequence). The CDR3 is CASSPRGGGSSYNEQFF. Here the CDR3 DNA reads TGTGCCAGCAGCCCCCGGGGCGGGGGAAGCTCCTACAATGAGCAGTTCTTC.

The V call is TRBV7-9, the J call TRBJ2-7; no clear D. CDR3 length: 12 amino acids. Germline loops: CDR1 SEHNR, CDR2 FQNEAQ (reference sequence). Trimming shortened V by 8 bases and J by 4 bases, and 12 bases separated the two germline ends. CDR3 in amino acids: CASGYSSYEQYF. In DNA, the CDR3 is TGTGCCAGCGGATACAGTTCGTACGAGCAGTACTTC.

This chain connects TRBV19 to TRBJ1-5; D possibly corresponds to TRBD1 (5 bases). Looked up from germline, CDR1 is LNHDA and CDR2 is SQIVND (reference sequence). This CDR3 region has 15 residues. The CDR3 region has the DNA TGTACTCAGACAGTCCCAAACGATAGCAATCAGCCCCAGCATTTT. Encoded protein: CTQTVPNDSNQPQHF.

The genes are TRBV21-1 and TRBJ2-3; TRBD2 is the table's D call, not checked against the DNA. TRBV21-1 is shown as a pseudogene. The CDR3 sequence is 17 residues long. The CDR3 is CASSKPRLAGTTDTQYF. The CDR3 DNA sequence: TGTGCCAGCAGCAAACCGCGACTAGCGGGGACCACAGATACGCAGTATTTT.

The chain combines TRBV5-5 with TRBJ1-5; TRBD1 matches 9 bases. The V and J ends lost 5 bases and 6 bases, in that order; junction bases with no gene match: 9. CDR1 is SGHKS and CDR2 is YYEKEE in the germline V gene (reference sequence). The CDR3 is made up of 15 amino acids. CDR3 bases: TGTGCCAGCAGTTACGACAGGGGGAAAGGTCAGCCCCAGCATTTT. Its translation is CASSYDRGKGQPQHF.

This chain links TRBV15 with TRBJ2-1; 7 nucleotides agree with TRBD2. Per the germline V gene, CDR1 is LNHNV and CDR2 is YYDKDF (reference sequence). The CDR3 is made up of 12 amino acids. V was pared by 4 bases and J by 6 bases, with 0 bases of the junction left unmatched. CDR3 loop: CATSTGGNEQFF. CDR3 DNA: TGTGCCACCAGCACGGGGGGCAATGAGCAGTTCTTC. Using reference TRBV15 and TRBJ2-1 for the parts outside the CDR3, the full variable domain is DAMVIQNPRYQVTQFGKPVTLSCSQTLNHNVMYWYQQKSSQAPKLLFHYYDKDFNNEADTPDNFQSRRPNTSFCFLDIRSPGLGDTAMYLCATSTGGNEQFFGPGTRLTVL.

This chain uses TRBV19 with TRBJ2-7, with 7 bases lining up with TRBD1. The CDR3 has 15 amino acids. The ends lost 1 base at V and 4 bases at J; junction bases unmatched: 7. From germline, CDR1 is LNHDA and CDR2 SQIVND (reference sequence). The CDR3 spells CASSIATGLDYEQYF. CDR3 coding DNA: TGTGCCAGTAGTATAGCGACAGGGCTTGATTACGAGCAGTACTTC.